This TCR beta chain emerged from a study of blood T cell repertoires in COVID-19. Only in-frame clones appear in the TCRdb table, and some are missing; sequencing was by immunoSEQ multiplex PCR. The sample lists 180,000 or so clones; roughly 80% were seen once. The table lists this clone with a few counts. The receptor was isolated from a man between 45 and 60 years old who had recovered from COVID-19. Sequenced material: PBMCs or T cells enriched from blood (not recorded which).

CDR3 in DNA: TGTGCCAGCAGCCCCAGTGGCGGGAGGTACTACAATGAGCAGTTCTTC. This translates into CASSPSGGRYYNEQFF. The chain is built from TRBV3-1 (or the pseudogene TRBV3-2) and TRBJ2-1; the match to TRBD2 covers 8 bases. V shed 4 bases, J shed 3 bases, and the junction held 8 bases outside the gene matches. CDR1 LGHDT and CDR2 YNNKEL come from the germline V gene (reference sequence). The CDR3 runs to 16 residues.